A selection of T cell receptor beta chains follows, all from one sample in a study of radiation and T cells in renal cell carcinoma. TCRdb keeps only in-frame clones here, not all; method: immunoSEQ multiplex PCR. This table holds some 150,000 clones, roughly 87% found once. Sequenced material: blood, taken from a patient whose treatment included radiotherapy and nephrectomy. The receptors come from a woman between 50 and 59 years old with renal cell carcinoma. Both conserved end residues are part of each CDR3. Fields, in order: J gene, V gene, D gene, CDR3 protein. The D gene is left open where the match is weak.

>TRBJ2-5|TRBV2|NA
CASTGPAAETQYF
>TRBJ1-4|TRBV7-2|TRBD1
CASSFRGEKLFF
>TRBJ2-1|TRBV14|TRBD2
CASSTGLAGGQNEQFF
>TRBJ2-1|TRBV6-5|NA
CASSYGNEQFF
>TRBJ1-5|TRBV2|NA
CASTPRNLQNQPQHF
>TRBJ1-5|TRBV2|NA
CASTLGQSNQPQHF
>TRBJ2-7|TRBV27|TRBD1
CASSHTLDRGRYEQYF
>TRBJ2-7|TRBV5-1|TRBD1
CASASSGQGSEQYF
>TRBJ1-1|TRBV2|NA
CASRGRVLTEAFF
>TRBJ1-2|TRBV28|NA
CASSLDSPYGYTF
>TRBJ2-7|TRBV13|TRBD2
CASSIGTNYEQYF
>TRBJ1-1|TRBV5-1|NA
CASSPSTGFLPEAFF
>TRBJ1-6|TRBV30|TRBD1
CAWGDSVTSPLHF
>TRBJ1-1|TRBV7-9|TRBD1
CASSLAIWDRGLEDTEAFF
>TRBJ1-5|TRBV9|NA
CASSEGVDQPQHF
>TRBJ1-1|TRBV9|TRBD1
CASSRQGGTTEAFF
>TRBJ2-1|TRBV7-2|NA
CASSFDINEQFF
>TRBJ1-5|TRBV28|NA
CASSPVGGRQPQHF
>TRBJ2-7|TRBV5-6|NA
CASSSSPDAVGQYF
>TRBJ2-5|TRBV29-1|NA
CSVVPQAETQYF
>TRBJ1-2|TRBV11-3|NA
CASSLELLGSGAGCYTF
>TRBJ2-2|TRBV11-1|NA
CASSLGYTTGELFF
>TRBJ2-1|TRBV5-1|NA
CASSLAGQTYNEQFF
>TRBJ1-1|TRBV5-6|TRBD1
CASSRTGSYTEAFF
>TRBJ1-2|TRBV19|NA
CASSIQRTGMVRNGYTF
>TRBJ2-7|TRBV6-1|NA
CASSEALGGRRYEQYF
>TRBJ1-2|TRBV19|NA
CASSVDRIYGYTF
>TRBJ2-7|TRBV2|NA
CASSERYYEQYF
>TRBJ1-6|TRBV6-6|NA
CASSYDSLNSPLHF
>TRBJ1-3|TRBV2|NA
CASSEDVGWGAGNTIYF
>TRBJ2-2|TRBV9|NA
CASSPLTNTGELFF
>TRBJ1-3|TRBV19|NA
CASTTADSGNTIYF
>TRBJ2-1|TRBV5-1|NA
CASSSLRGYNEQFF
>TRBJ2-3|TRBV27|TRBD1
CASRSQRGPSTDTQYF
>TRBJ1-2|TRBV10-3|NA
CAISEGAPNYGYTF
>TRBJ2-2|TRBV29-1|TRBD2
CSVSRGGTGELFF
>TRBJ2-1|TRBV4-3|TRBD1
CASSQADRVNYNEQFF
>TRBJ2-7|TRBV7-8|NA
CASSWARDYEQYF
>TRBJ1-2|TRBV2|NA
CARDPQGEKGYTF
>TRBJ2-1|TRBV30|TRBD2
CAWRPSGGYNEQFF
>TRBJ1-2|TRBV4-3|TRBD1
CASSHDTGTAYGYTF
>TRBJ1-1|TRBV6-5|NA
CASSYSISGLGGFF
>TRBJ1-5|TRBV2|NA
CASGEITRSNQPQHF
>TRBJ1-5|TRBV29-1|NA
CSVAAGGLDQPQHF
>TRBJ1-2|TRBV6-1|TRBD1
CASNLRQGGGYTF
>TRBJ2-1|TRBV6-1|NA
CASSEAQMPNEQFF
>TRBJ1-3|TRBV6-1|NA
CASSEREGWEGNTIYF
>TRBJ1-2|TRBV7-9|NA
CASTRGEATRGYTF
>TRBJ2-1|TRBV30|NA
CAWSLSSYNEQFF